This T cell receptor beta chain was recorded in a study of cytomegalovirus exposure and HLA in healthy donors. Study-wide context: A preliminary data release comprised roughly 80 million unique TCRs obtained from HLA-typed donors.

Both 60 Vbeta primers and 13 Jbeta primers went into the PCR. Here immunoSEQ multiplex PCR was the method, and the copy in TCRdb shows in-frame clones only, minus some. The profile shows about 170,000 clones, roughly 78% of them singletons. Sequencing used PBMCs. The TCR was taken from a man aged 35 to 55 in good health and CMV-seropositive.

This CDR3 is CAARSGGVDGYTF. The CDR3 nucleotides are TGTGCCGCCCGGTCAGGGGGTGTAGACGGCTACACCTTC. The chain is built from TRBV6-5 and TRBJ1-2, with 7 bases matching TRBD1. Germline-derived CDR1 and CDR2 are MNHEY and SVGAGI. The CDR3 sequence is 13 residues long. J was trimmed by 8 bases and V by 11 bases; bases with no gene match: 14.